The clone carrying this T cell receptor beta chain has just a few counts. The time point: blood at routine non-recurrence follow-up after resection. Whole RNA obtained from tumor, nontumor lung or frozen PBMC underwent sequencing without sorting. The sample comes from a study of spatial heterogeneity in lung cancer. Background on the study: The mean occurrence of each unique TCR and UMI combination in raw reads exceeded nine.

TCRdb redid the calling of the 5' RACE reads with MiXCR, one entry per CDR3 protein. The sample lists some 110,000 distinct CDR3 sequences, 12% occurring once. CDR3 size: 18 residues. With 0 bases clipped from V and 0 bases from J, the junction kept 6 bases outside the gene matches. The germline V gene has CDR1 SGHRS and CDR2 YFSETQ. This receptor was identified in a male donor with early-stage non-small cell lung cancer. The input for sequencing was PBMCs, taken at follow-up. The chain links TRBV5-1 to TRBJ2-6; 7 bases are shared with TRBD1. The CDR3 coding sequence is TGCGCCAGCAGCTTGGCCACAGGGGCTAGCTCTGGGGCCAACGTCCTGACTTTC. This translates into CASSLATGASSGANVLTF.